One T cell receptor (beta chain) is described in this entry. Germline values: CDR1 SQVTM, CDR2 ANQGSEA. The CDR3 extends over 14 amino acids. V dropped 5 bases and J dropped 5; count of bases not matched to a gene: 11. The data were taken from a study of control samples from healthy donors and cancer patients. The method was immunoSEQ multiplex PCR; TCRdb's version includes in-frame clones alone and lacks a portion of them. The sample lists roughly 120,000 clones; 85% to 90% were seen once. Sample: blood. The chain joins TRBV29-1 to TRBJ1-1; 7 positions agree with TRBD1. This clonotype originated in a woman between 70 and 85 years old in good health. CDR3 residues: CSVHDLQGRTEAFF. CDR3 coding DNA: TGCAGCGTTCACGACCTACAGGGGAGGACTGAAGCTTTCTTT.